The 20 T cell receptor beta chains reported below all come from one sample, sequenced in a study of blood T cell repertoires in COVID-19. Profiled with immunoSEQ multiplex PCR; TCRdb holds only in-frame clones, not every one. The top ten hold roughly 12% of the sample, which has 150,000 to 200,000 clones, approximately 80% seen once. Specimen: PBMCs or T cells enriched from blood (not recorded which). The receptors shown here come from a man aged 50-59 years who had recovered from COVID-19.

The chain joins TRBV4-1 to TRBJ1-5; maybe TRBD1 (6 bases). In germline, CDR1 is MGHRA, CDR2 YSYEKL. V was cut by 0 bases and J by 0 bases, with 12 bases left in between. This CDR3 has 17 residues. CDR3 bases: TGCGCCAGCAGCCAAGAGAGGGGGGGCTATAGCAATCAGCCCCAGCATTTT. Amino acids: CASSQERGGYSNQPQHF.

V usage is TRBV4-3 and J usage is TRBJ1-2; no reliable D call. Deletions cut 2 bases from V and 4 bases from J, with 11 bases between. The CDR3 runs 14 residues. Germline V gene sequence: CDR1 LGHNA, CDR2 YSLEER. CDR3 sequence (DNA): TGCGCCAGCAGCCAACAGCTGGAGAGCTATGGCTACACCTTC. Residues: CASSQQLESYGYTF.

V and J are TRBV19 and TRBJ2-7; possibly TRBD1 for D (5 bases). CDR1 and CDR2 (germline): LNHDA, SQIVND (reference sequence). V dropped 3 bases and J dropped 3 bases, with 12 bases sitting between them. CDR3 length equals 14 residues. The CDR3 reads CASSIRVGFYEQYF. Written as DNA, the CDR3 is TGTGCCAGTAGTATCAGGGTTGGGTTCTACGAGCAGTACTTC.

The V gene is TRBV11-2, the J gene TRBJ2-7; tentatively, D is TRBD1 (5 bases). The CDR3 has 16 residues. Germline values: CDR1 SGHAT, CDR2 FQNNGV. Trimming cost V 1 base and J 0 bases, with 13 bases left between them. The CDR3, as DNA: TGTGCCAGCAGCTTAGGAGTAGGCAGGGACTCCTACGAGCAGTACTTC. Its protein product is CASSLGVGRDSYEQYF.

The J gene is TRBJ2-3, the V gene TRBV3-1 (or the pseudogene TRBV3-2); TRBD2 agrees at 9 bases. The germline V gene has CDR1 LGHDT and CDR2 YNNKEL (reference sequence). The CDR3 runs 18 residues. The V gene end was trimmed by 1 base and the J gene end by 2 bases; junction bases not matched to a gene: 10. Written as DNA, the CDR3 is TGTGCCAGCAGCCAAGTCATGAGCGGGGGGCTTCCCACAGATACGCAGTATTTT. Translation: CASSQVMSGGLPTDTQYF.

This clone occurred once. This chain uses TRBV5-6 with TRBJ1-1; the match to TRBD1 covers 8 bases. CDR1 SGHDT and CDR2 YYEEEE come from the germline V gene. The ends lost 0 bases at V and 3 bases at J; junction bases unmatched: 4. The CDR3 has 15 amino acids. CDR3 residues: CASSLGQGAYTEAFF. The CDR3 nucleotides read TGTGCCAGCAGCTTGGGTCAGGGGGCCTACACTGAAGCTTTCTTT.

V and J are TRBV5-1 and TRBJ1-3; D is ambiguous. Germline values: CDR1 SGHRS, CDR2 YFSETQ. Trimming cost V 0 bases and J 4 bases, with 8 bases left between them. This CDR3 has 14 residues. DNA of the CDR3: TGCGCCAGCAGCTTGGCGGGGTACGGAAACACCATATATTTT. As protein: CASSLAGYGNTIYF. The whole variable domain, remainder taken from reference TRBV5-1 and TRBJ1-3, is KAGVTQTPRYLIKTRGQQVTLSCSPISGHRSVSWYQQTPGQGLQFLFEYFSETQRNKGNFPGRFSGRQFSNSRSEMNVSTLELGDSALYLCASSLAGYGNTIYFGEGSWLTVV.

The V call is TRBV18, the J call TRBJ2-7; perhaps TRBD1 as D (5 bases). The germline CDR1 and CDR2 sequences are KGHSH and LQKENI. Trimming removed 1 base at V and 6 bases at J, with 19 bases between. The CDR3 runs 16 residues. DNA for the CDR3: TGTGCCAGCTCACCACAAAGTCAAGGGATGGGGCGCGAGCAGTACTTC. Translation: CASSPQSQGMGREQYF.

The chain recombines TRBV5-5 with TRBJ2-3, with 8 bases identical to TRBD2. Germline CDR1 reads SGHKS; CDR2 reads YYEKEE (reference sequence). Losses at the gene ends were 4 bases for V and 0 bases for J; bases not matched to a gene: 13. The CDR3 loop spans 18 amino acids. The CDR3 sequence: CASSTRGGYDMSTDTQYF. In DNA form, the CDR3 reads TGTGCCAGCAGCACCCGGGGGGGCTATGATATGAGCACAGATACGCAGTATTTT.

This clone occurred once. V is TRBV7-2 and J is TRBJ1-4; perhaps TRBD1 as D (5 bases). CDR1 and CDR2 (germline): SGHTA, FQGNSA. V was clipped by 1 base and J by 4 bases, with 10 bases between them. The CDR3 is 15 residues long. The CDR3 bases are TGTGCCAGCAGCTTAGGGGACTGGGGTAATGAAAAACTGTTTTTT. Translation gives CASSLGDWGNEKLFF.

CDR3 region: CSASPGVGQPQHF. CDR3 sequence (DNA): TGCAGTGCTAGTCCGGGGGTTGGGCAGCCCCAGCATTTT. J is TRBJ1-5 and V is TRBV20-1, with D tentatively TRBD1 (5 bases). Deletions cut 3 bases from V and 7 bases from J, with 13 bases between. Germline CDR1 is DFQATT and CDR2 is SNEGSKA (reference sequence). The length of the CDR3 is 13 residues.

The J gene is TRBJ2-3, the V gene TRBV9; 8 nucleotides line up with TRBD2. Per germline, CDR1 SGDLS and CDR2 YYNGEE. This CDR3 is 14 amino acids long. The ends lost 4 bases at V and 4 bases at J; junction bases unmatched: 5. As DNA, the CDR3 is TGTGCCAGCAGCCAGGGACTAGGTGCAGATACGCAGTATTTT. As protein: CASSQGLGADTQYF.

The chain recombines TRBV4-1 with TRBJ2-7; D is unresolved. The germline V gene has CDR1 MGHRA and CDR2 YSYEKL. Trimming pared 0 bases from V and 1 base from J, leaving 10 bases between. The CDR3 totals 15 residues. CDR3 bases: TGCGCCAGCAGCCAAGAGTTTGGCGGATCCTACGAGCAGTACTTC. It is translated as CASSQEFGGSYEQYF.

The chain has TRBV11-2 and TRBJ2-3; 11 bases line up with TRBD2. The CDR3 is 17 residues long. Trimming at V came to 5 bases and at J to 2 bases, leaving 9 bases not matched to a gene. In germline, CDR1 is SGHAT, CDR2 FQNNGV. CDR3 amino acids: CASSALLAGASTDTQYF. Written as DNA, the CDR3 is TGTGCCAGCAGCGCCTTACTAGCGGGGGCCTCCACAGATACGCAGTATTTT.

The V and J genes are TRBV7-6 and TRBJ1-2, with a possible D match to TRBD1 (6 bases). The CDR3 runs 14 residues. With 5 bases removed from V and 4 bases from J, the gap between germline ends came to 14 bases. The V gene's germline CDR1 is SGHVS and CDR2 FNYEAQ. As DNA, the CDR3 is TGTGCCAGCAGCCCAAACAGGGTCGGCTATGGCTACACCTTC. It translates to CASSPNRVGYGYTF.

The chain carries TRBV11-3 and TRBJ1-6; 7 nucleotides match TRBD1. With V trimmed by 4 bases and J by 6 bases, 3 bases remained unmatched. Germline V CDR1 and CDR2: SGHNT, YENEEA. The CDR3 has 14 residues. The CDR3 spells CASSYGTANSPLHF. The CDR3 region has the DNA TGTGCCAGCAGCTACGGGACAGCTAATTCACCCCTCCACTTT.

The chain links TRBV5-1 to TRBJ1-1; D may be TRBD1 (5 bases). There are 13 residues in the CDR3. Trimming shortened V by 7 bases and J by 3 bases, and 13 bases separated the two germline ends. CDR1 and CDR2 from the germline V gene are SGHRS and YFSETQ. The DNA of the CDR3 is TGCGCCAGCGGATGGGGGAGGGACACTGAAGCTTTCTTT. Its protein is CASGWGRDTEAFF.

This chain uses TRBV19 with TRBJ1-3, with 7 nucleotides matching TRBD1. The ends lost 9 bases at V and 3 bases at J; junction bases unmatched: 8. The CDR3 contains 14 residues. Germline-derived CDR1 and CDR2 are LNHDA and SQIVND (reference sequence). The CDR3 DNA reads TGTGCCAGCTCACAGGGGAGAGGTGGAAACACCATATATTTT. The encoded protein is CASSQGRGGNTIYF.

The chain links TRBV28 to TRBJ1-2; no clear D gene. The CDR3 loop spans 12 amino acids. With 7 bases removed from V and 7 bases from J, the gap between germline ends came to 13 bases. The germline gives CDR1 MDHEN, CDR2 SYDVKM. This CDR3 is CASTSGVRGYTF. The CDR3 DNA reads TGTGCCAGCACCTCCGGGGTCCGTGGCTACACCTTC.

The V and J genes are TRBV19 and TRBJ1-5; TRBD1 agrees at 9 bases. The CDR3 consists of 18 residues. Per the germline V gene, CDR1 is LNHDA and CDR2 is SQIVND (reference sequence). Trimming removed 5 bases from V and 7 bases from J; junction bases left unmatched: 18. DNA for the CDR3: TGTGCCAGTAGTGGAAGGGGGACAGGGCGGATTTTGCGACAGCCCCAGCATTTT. It translates to CASSGRGTGRILRQPQHF.